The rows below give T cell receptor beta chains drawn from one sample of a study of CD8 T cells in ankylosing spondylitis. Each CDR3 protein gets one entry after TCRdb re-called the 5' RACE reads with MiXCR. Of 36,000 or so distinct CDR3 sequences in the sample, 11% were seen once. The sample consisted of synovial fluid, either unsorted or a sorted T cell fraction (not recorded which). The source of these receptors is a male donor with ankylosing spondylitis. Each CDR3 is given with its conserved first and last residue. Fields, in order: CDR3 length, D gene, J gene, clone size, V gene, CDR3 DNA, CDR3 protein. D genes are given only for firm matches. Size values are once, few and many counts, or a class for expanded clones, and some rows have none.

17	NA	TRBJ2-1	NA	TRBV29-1	TGCAGCCCCCTGGGGGATTTAGTCGGCGGGTCCTACAATGAGCAGTTCTTC	CSPLGDLVGGSYNEQFF
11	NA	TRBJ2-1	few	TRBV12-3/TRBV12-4	TGTGCCAGCAGCCCATTATGGGAGCAGTTCTTC	CASSPLWEQFF
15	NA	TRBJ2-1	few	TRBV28	TGTGCCAGCAGCCTGGGACTGGGCTCGTTCAATGAGCAGTTCTTC	CASSLGLGSFNEQFF
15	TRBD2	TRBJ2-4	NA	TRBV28	TGTGCCAGCAGTTTACGCGGGAGGGCCGGGGACATTCAGTACTTC	CASSLRGRAGDIQYF
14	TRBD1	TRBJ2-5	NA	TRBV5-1	TGCGCCAGCAGCTCTGGACAGGCGTTATGGGCCCAGTACTTC	CASSSGQALWAQYF
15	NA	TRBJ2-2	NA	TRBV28	TGTGCCAGTCCAGAGGTCGGGACCAACACCGGGGAGCTGTTTTTT	CASPEVGTNTGELFF
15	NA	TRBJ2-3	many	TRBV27	TGTGCCAGCAGTCCCCGGTGGAGGGGGATAGATACGCAGTATTTT	CASSPRWRGIDTQYF
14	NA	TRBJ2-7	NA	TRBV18	TGTGCCAGCTCACCCTTCCCAGAGTCCTACGAGCAGTACTTC	CASSPFPESYEQYF
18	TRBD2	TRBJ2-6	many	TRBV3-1	TGTGCCAGCGAACCGACTAGCGGGAGGAGTGCTGGGGCCAACGTCCTGACTTTC	CASEPTSGRSAGANVLTF
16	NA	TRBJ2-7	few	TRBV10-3	TGTGCCATCAGTGATTATCGATCAGGGAGCTCCTACGAGCAGTACTTC	CAISDYRSGSSYEQYF
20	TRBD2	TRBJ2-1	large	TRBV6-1	TGTGCCAGCAGTGAAGATTTTGGGACTAGCGGGACCCTTACCAACAATGAGCAGTTCTTC	CASSEDFGTSGTLTNNEQFF
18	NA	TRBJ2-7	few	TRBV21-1	TGTGCCAGCAGCCTAAGGAGGACCCCTCCTCGGGTTCCCTACGAGCAGTACTTC	CASSLRRTPPRVPYEQYF
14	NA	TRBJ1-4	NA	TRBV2	TGTGCCAGCATCCCGGCAGACCTTAATGAAAAACTGTTTTTT	CASIPADLNEKLFF
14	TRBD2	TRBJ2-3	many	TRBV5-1	TGCGCCAGCAGATTAGCGGGAGAGGGGGATACGCAGTATTTT	CASRLAGEGDTQYF
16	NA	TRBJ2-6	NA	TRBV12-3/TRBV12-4	TGTGCCAGCAGGCTACAGGGTATCTCTGGGGCCAACGTCCTGACTTTC	CASRLQGISGANVLTF
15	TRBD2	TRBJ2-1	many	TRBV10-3	TGTGCCATCAGCGACGGGACTAGCGGAAACAATGAGCAGTTCTTC	CAISDGTSGNNEQFF
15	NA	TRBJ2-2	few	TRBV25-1	TGTGCCAGCAGTGAATGGGGCTCGAACACCGGGGAGCTGTTTTTT	CASSEWGSNTGELFF
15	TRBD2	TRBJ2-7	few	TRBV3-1	TGTGCCAGCAGCCAGCTAGCGGGAGGGTCCTACGAGCAGTACTTC	CASSQLAGGSYEQYF
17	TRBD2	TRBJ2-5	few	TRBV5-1	TGCGCCAGCAGCTTTTGGACTAGCGGGAGCCACCAAGAGACCCAGTACTTC	CASSFWTSGSHQETQYF
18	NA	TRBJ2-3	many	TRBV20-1	TGCAGTGCTAGAGATAGGGGTTTAACGGGGTTCGCGCGGACTACGCAGTATTTT	CSARDRGLTGFARTTQYF
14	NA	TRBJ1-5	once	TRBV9	TGTGCCAGCAGCCTGGGGGCCGGGAATCAGCCCCAGCATTTT	CASSLGAGNQPQHF
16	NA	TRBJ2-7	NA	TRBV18	TGTGCCAGCTCACCCTTTCTGGAGTCTAACTCCTACGAGCAGTACTTC	CASSPFLESNSYEQYF
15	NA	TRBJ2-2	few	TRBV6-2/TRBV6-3	TGTGCCAGCAGATACCACAGGGCGCGCACCGGGGAGCTGTTTTTT	CASRYHRARTGELFF
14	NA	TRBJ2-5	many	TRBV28	TGTGCCAGCAGCCCTCTTTTGGGTCAAGAGACCCAGTACTTC	CASSPLLGQETQYF
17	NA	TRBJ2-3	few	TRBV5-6	TGTGCCAGCAGCCCGGACACACTCGCAGGGAGCACAGATACGCAGTATTTT	CASSPDTLAGSTDTQYF
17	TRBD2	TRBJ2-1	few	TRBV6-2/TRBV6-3	TGTGCCAGCAGACCGGGACTAGCGGGAGGACGCTACAATGAGCAGTTCTTC	CASRPGLAGGRYNEQFF
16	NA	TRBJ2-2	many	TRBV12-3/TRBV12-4	TGTGCCAGCAGACCTAACAGGGTGGAGAACACCGGGGAGCTGTTTTTT	CASRPNRVENTGELFF
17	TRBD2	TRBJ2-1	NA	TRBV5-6	TGTGCCATGGGCGGCGGGGGGACACTGAGCTCCTACAATGAGCAGTTCTTC	CAMGGGGTLSSYNEQFF
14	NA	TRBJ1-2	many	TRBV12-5	TGTGCTAGTGGTTTAGGTTTGACAACCACCGGCTACACCTTC	CASGLGLTTTGYTF
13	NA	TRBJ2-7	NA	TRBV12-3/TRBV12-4	TGTGCCAGCAGTTTAGGCGGACCAACCGAGCAGTACTTC	CASSLGGPTEQYF
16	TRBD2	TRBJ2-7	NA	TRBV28	TGTGCCAGCAGTTTCGGTGCGGGAGGCATCGCCTACGAGCAGTACTTC	CASSFGAGGIAYEQYF
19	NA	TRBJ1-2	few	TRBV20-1	TGCAGTGCTAGAGATAGGGATGGGGCCGGACCTTCAGCTAACTATGGCTACACCTTC	CSARDRDGAGPSANYGYTF
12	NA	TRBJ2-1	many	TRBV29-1	TGCAGCGTCGGAGAGCCTTACAATGAGCAGTTCTTC	CSVGEPYNEQFF
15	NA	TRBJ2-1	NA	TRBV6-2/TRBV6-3	TGTTTCAGCAGTCTTAAGTTGGCTGGGATGAATGAGCAGTTCTTC	CFSSLKLAGMNEQFF
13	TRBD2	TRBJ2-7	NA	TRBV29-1	TGCAGCGTAAGGACTAGCGGGAGCTACGAGCAGTACTTC	CSVRTSGSYEQYF
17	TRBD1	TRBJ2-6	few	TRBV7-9	TGTGCCAGCAGCTCCGGGACAGAAAATTCTGGGGCCAACGTCCTGACTTTC	CASSSGTENSGANVLTF
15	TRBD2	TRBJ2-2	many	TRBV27	TGTGCCAGCAGTTTATTGGGAGGGAGTACCGGGGAGCTGTTTTTT	CASSLLGGSTGELFF
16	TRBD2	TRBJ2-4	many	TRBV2	TGTGCCAGCAGGGTGGGACTAGCGGGAGGGACGAACATTCAGTACTTC	CASRVGLAGGTNIQYF
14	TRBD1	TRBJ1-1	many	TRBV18	TGTGCCAGCTCGTCGGTTCAGGGGGCGACTGAAGCTTTCTTT	CASSSVQGATEAFF
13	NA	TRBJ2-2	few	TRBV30	TGTGCCTGGAGTTTGTCCCGCACCGGGGAGCTGTTTTTT	CAWSLSRTGELFF
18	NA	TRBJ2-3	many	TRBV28	TGTGCCAGCAGCAGGACAGCGCGAGGGGGTGGAAGCACAGATACGCAGTATTTT	CASSRTARGGGSTDTQYF
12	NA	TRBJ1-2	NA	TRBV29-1	TGCAGCGTTGGTGTGGCTAACTATGGCTACACCTTC	CSVGVANYGYTF
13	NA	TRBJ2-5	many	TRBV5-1	TGCGCCAGCAGCGGGCAGAACCAAGAGACCCAGTACTTC	CASSGQNQETQYF
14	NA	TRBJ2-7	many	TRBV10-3	TGTGCCATCAGTGACGCTACGACCGCCTACGAGCAGTACTTC	CAISDATTAYEQYF
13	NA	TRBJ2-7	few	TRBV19	TGTGCCAGTTCCCATTACCCCTCCTACGAGCAGTACTTC	CASSHYPSYEQYF
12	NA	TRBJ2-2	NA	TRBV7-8	TGTGCCAGCAGCTCCACCCCCGGGGAGCTGTTTTTT	CASSSTPGELFF
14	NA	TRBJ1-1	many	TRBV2	TGTGCCACCAAGGTGCAGAGGGGGGTGACTGAAGCTTTCTTT	CATKVQRGVTEAFF
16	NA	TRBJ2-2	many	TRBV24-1	TGTGCCACCAGTGACAGCGCATTTAGGAACACCGGGGAGCTGTTTTTT	CATSDSAFRNTGELFF
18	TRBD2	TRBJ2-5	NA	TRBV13	TGTGCCAGCAGCAATAGCGGGAGTAGGGTTGTAGGGCAAGAGACCCAGTACTTC	CASSNSGSRVVGQETQYF
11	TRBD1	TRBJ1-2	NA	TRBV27	TGTGCCACCTCAGGGGGATATGGCTACACCTTC	CATSGGYGYTF